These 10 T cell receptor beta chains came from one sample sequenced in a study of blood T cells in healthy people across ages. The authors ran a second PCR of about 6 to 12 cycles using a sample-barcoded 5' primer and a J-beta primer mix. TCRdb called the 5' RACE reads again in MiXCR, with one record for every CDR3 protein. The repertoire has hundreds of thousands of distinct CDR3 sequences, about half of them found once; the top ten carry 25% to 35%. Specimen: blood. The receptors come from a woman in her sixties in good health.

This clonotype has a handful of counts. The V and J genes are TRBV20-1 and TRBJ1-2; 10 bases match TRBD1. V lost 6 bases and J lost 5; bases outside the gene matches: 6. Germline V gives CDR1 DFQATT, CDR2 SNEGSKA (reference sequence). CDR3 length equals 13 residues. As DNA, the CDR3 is TGCAGTGCCCAGACAGGGGGCCCTTATGGCTACACCTTC. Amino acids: CSAQTGGPYGYTF.

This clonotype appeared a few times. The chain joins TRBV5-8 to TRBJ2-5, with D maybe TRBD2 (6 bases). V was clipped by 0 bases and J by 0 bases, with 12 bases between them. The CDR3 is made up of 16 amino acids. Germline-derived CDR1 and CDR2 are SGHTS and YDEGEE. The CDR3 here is CASSLGRESYQETQYF. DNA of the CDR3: TGTGCCAGCAGCTTGGGCCGGGAGTCGTACCAAGAGACCCAGTACTTC.

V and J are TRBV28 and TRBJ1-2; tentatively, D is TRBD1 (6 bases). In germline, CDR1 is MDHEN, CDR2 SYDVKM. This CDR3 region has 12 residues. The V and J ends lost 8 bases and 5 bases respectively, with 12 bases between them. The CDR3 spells CASGDNTYGYTF. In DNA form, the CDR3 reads TGTGCCAGCGGGGACAACACTTATGGCTACACCTTC.

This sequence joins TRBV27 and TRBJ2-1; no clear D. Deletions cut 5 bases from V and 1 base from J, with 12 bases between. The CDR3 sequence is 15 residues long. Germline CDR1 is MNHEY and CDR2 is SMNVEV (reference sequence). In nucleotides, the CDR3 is TGTGCCAGCAGTCCTCGCCGGCAGTCCTACAATGAGCAGTTCTTC. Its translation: CASSPRRQSYNEQFF.

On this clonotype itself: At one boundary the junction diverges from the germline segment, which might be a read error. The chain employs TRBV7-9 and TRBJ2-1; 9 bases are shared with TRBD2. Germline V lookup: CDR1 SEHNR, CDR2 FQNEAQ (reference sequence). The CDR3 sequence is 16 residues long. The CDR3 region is CTSSLALAGAYNEQFF. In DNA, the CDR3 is TGTACCAGCAGCTTAGCTTTAGCGGGAGCCTACAATGAGCAGTTCTTC. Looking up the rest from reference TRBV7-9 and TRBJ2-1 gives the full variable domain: DTGVSQNPRHKITKRGQNVTFRCDPISEHNRLYWYRQTLGQGPEFLTYFQNEAQLEKSRLLSDRFSAERPKGSFSTLEIQRTEQGDSAMYLCTSSLALAGAYNEQFFGPGTRLTVL.

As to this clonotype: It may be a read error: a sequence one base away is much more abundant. The CDR3 nucleotides read TGTGCCAGCGGCCCGGGACAGGCCTCAAATTCACCCCTCCACTTT. It encodes CASGPGQASNSPLHF. The V gene is TRBV7-2, the J gene TRBJ1-6; the match to TRBD1 covers 8 bases. The CDR3 is 15 residues long. The trim removed 8 bases at V and 7 bases at J, leaving 10 bases unmatched. CDR1 SGHTA and CDR2 FQGNSA come from the germline V gene. The full variable domain, rest sourced from reference TRBV7-2 and TRBJ1-6, is GAGVSQSPSNKVTEKGKDVELRCDPISGHTALYWYRQSLGQGLEFLIYFQGNSAPDKSGLPSDRFSAERTGGSVSTLTIQRTQQEDSAVYLCASGPGQASNSPLHFGNGTRLTVT.

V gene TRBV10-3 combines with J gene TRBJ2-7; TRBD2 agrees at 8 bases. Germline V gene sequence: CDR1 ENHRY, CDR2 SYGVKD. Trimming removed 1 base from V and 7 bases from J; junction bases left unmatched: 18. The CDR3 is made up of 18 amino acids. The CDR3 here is CAISEFGGGGRSDNEQYF. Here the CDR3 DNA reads TGTGCCATCAGTGAGTTTGGGGGCGGCGGGAGGTCCGACAATGAGCAGTACTTC.

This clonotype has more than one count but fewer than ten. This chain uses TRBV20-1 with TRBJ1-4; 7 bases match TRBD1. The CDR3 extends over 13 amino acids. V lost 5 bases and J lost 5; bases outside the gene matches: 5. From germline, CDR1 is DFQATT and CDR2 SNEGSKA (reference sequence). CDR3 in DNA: TGCAGTGCTCTGGACAGGATAAATGAAAAACTGTTTTTT. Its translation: CSALDRINEKLFF.

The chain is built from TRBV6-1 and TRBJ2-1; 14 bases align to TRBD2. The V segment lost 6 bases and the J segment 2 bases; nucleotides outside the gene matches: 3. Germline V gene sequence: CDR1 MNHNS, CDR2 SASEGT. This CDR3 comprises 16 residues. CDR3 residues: CASRGLAGVTYNEQFF. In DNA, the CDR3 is TGTGCCAGCAGGGGACTAGCGGGAGTCACCTACAATGAGCAGTTCTTC.

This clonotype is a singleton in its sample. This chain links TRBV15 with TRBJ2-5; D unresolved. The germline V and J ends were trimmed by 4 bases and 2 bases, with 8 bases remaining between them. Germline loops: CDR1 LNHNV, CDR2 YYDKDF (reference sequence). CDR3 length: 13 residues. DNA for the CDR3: TGTGCCACCAGCAAGTGGCAGCAAGAGACCCAGTACTTC. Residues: CATSKWQQETQYF.